This T cell receptor (beta chain) was recovered during a study of neurological immune-mediated disorders. The team produced cDNA through 5'RACE using 10-nucleotide random UMIs. One entry per CDR3 protein results from TCRdb running MiXCR on the 5' RACE reads. Here the sample spans about 38,000 distinct CDR3 sequences, approximately 12% being singletons. This clonotype was observed many times. V lost 1 base, J lost 0 bases, and 14 bases stayed unmatched. The CDR3 sequence is 19 residues long. CDR1 SGHRS and CDR2 YFSETQ come from the germline V gene. The time point denotes: technical triplicate 1. J is TRBJ1-1 and V is TRBV5-1, with 8 bases that match TRBD1. Sequencing input: PBMCs. This TCR was recovered from a man in his sixties with HTLV-1-associated myelopathy (HAM/TSP). CDR3 loop: CASSLSSYGGTGMNTEAFF. In DNA, the CDR3 is TGCGCCAGCAGCTTGAGTTCCTATGGAGGGACAGGAATGAACACTGAAGCTTTCTTT.